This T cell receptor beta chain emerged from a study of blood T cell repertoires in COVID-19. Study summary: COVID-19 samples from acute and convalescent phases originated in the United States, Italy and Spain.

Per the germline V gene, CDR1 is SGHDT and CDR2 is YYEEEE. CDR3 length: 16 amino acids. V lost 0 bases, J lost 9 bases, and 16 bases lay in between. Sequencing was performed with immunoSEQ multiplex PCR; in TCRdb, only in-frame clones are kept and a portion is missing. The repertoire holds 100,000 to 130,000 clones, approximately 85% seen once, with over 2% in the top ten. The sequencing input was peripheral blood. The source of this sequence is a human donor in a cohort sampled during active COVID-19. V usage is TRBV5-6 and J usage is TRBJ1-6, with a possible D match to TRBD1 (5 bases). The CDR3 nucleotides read TGTGCCAGCAGCTTGGGATGGGAGGGGAGGAGTTCACCCCTCCACTTT. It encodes CASSLGWEGRSSPLHF.